The clone carrying this T cell receptor beta chain was seen a single time. The data originate from a study of blood T cell repertoires in COVID-19. The CDR3 is 12 amino acids. Trimming at V came to 6 bases and at J to 6 bases, leaving 7 bases not matched to a gene. Germline V gene data show CDR1 as SQVTM and CDR2 as ANQGSEA. The repertoire was sequenced with immunoSEQ multiplex PCR; TCRdb's copy has only in-frame clones and lacks some. In the table there are 350,000 to 450,000 clones, around nine tenths of which are singletons. This receptor was identified in a woman aged 40 to 55 with COVID-19, enrolled during active disease. Source material: peripheral blood. V and J are TRBV29-1 and TRBJ1-1; 7 positions match TRBD1. CDR3 protein: CSVLTGVSEAFF. CDR3 bases: TGCAGCGTGCTTACAGGGGTCTCTGAAGCTTTCTTT.